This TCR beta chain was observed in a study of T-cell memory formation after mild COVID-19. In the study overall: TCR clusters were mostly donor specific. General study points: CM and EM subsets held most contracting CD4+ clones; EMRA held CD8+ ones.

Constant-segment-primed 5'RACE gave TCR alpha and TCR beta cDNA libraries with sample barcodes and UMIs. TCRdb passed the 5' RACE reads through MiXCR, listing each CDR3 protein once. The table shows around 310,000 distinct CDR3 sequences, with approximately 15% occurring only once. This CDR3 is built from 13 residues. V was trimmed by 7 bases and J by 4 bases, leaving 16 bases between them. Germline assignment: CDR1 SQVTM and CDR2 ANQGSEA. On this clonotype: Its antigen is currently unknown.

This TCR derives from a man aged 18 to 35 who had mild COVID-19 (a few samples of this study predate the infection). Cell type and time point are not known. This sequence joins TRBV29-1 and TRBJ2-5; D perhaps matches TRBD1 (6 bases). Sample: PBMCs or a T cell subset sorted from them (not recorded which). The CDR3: CSARWTAGETQYF. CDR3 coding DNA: TGCAGCGCCAGATGGACAGCCGGAGAGACCCAGTACTTC.